This passage covers 16 T cell receptor beta chains from one sample sequenced in a study of molecular identifiers for immune sequencing clone quantification. One entry per CDR3 protein results from TCRdb running MiXCR on the PCR reads. The sample has some 680,000 distinct CDR3 sequences, 25% seen once. The sample comprised naive CD8+ T cells from blood, with Jurkat cell RNA spiked in. The sample's subset: FACS-sorted CD8+CD4-CCR7+CD45RA+ naive T cells. The origin of the receptors is a human donor in good health. Some libraries in this study had Jurkat cell RNA spiked in.

This rearrangement joins TRBV28 to TRBJ1-2; D might be TRBD1 (5 bases). Germline CDR1 MDHEN, CDR2 SYDVKM. The CDR3 contains 14 residues. Trimming removed 2 bases from V and 5 bases from J, with 12 bases in between. DNA of the CDR3: TGTGCCAGCAGTTTAGTTACAGGAACATATGGCTACACCTTC. It translates to CASSLVTGTYGYTF.

The genes are TRBV29-1 and TRBJ1-2, with D perhaps matching TRBD1 (6 bases). The V and J ends lost 3 bases and 2 bases respectively, with 19 bases between them. The CDR3 loop spans 16 amino acids. Per germline, CDR1 SQVTM and CDR2 ANQGSEA. CDR3 amino acids: CSVELVSGDQNYGYTF. CDR3 bases: TGCAGCGTTGAGCTCGTCTCAGGGGATCAGAACTATGGCTACACCTTC.

The sample holds many counts of this clonotype. V gene TRBV4-3 combines with J gene TRBJ2-7; no firm D call. Trimming pared 0 bases from V and 2 bases from J, leaving 14 bases between. Germline-derived CDR1 and CDR2 are LGHNA and YSLEER. CDR3 length: 16 residues. The CDR3 is CASSQDYPVIAYEQYF. For the CDR3, the DNA is TGCGCCAGCAGCCAAGACTACCCGGTCATAGCCTACGAGCAGTACTTC.

This chain uses TRBV7-8 with TRBJ2-7; 7 positions match TRBD1. Per the germline V gene, CDR1 is SGHVS and CDR2 is FQNEAQ. V was clipped by 5 bases and J by 1 base; unmatched bases: 11. This CDR3 comprises 16 residues. The CDR3 DNA is TGTGCCAGCAGCCCAAAAGCCGGGACAGCTTCCTACGAGCAGTACTTC. Its protein is CASSPKAGTASYEQYF.

This sequence joins TRBV3-1 and TRBJ2-1; weak D call: TRBD2 (5 bases). This CDR3 spans 15 amino acids. The ends were cut back, 5 bases at V and 2 bases at J, with 13 bases in the middle. Germline V gene data show CDR1 as LGHDT and CDR2 as YNNKEL (reference sequence). CDR3 residues: CASSSRTAAYNEQFF. The CDR3, as DNA: TGTGCCAGCAGCTCAAGGACTGCTGCCTACAATGAGCAGTTCTTC.

At least ten counts were recorded for this clonotype. V and J are TRBV4-3 and TRBJ1-1, with 7 bases identical to TRBD1. The CDR3 has 16 residues. The junction had 8 bases not matched to a gene; V was cut back by 0 bases and J by 4 bases. Germline lookup yields CDR1 LGHNA and CDR2 YSLEER. The CDR3 loop is CASSQDGGGGSTEAFF. The CDR3 DNA reads TGCGCCAGCAGCCAAGACGGAGGAGGGGGCAGCACTGAAGCTTTCTTT.

Comment on this clonotype: This may be a read error, as it is one base from a much larger clone. The CDR3 carries no conserved terminal phenylalanine or tryptophan, so it likely arises from a read error. The rearrangement joins TRBV20-1 to TRBJ2-5; D might be TRBD1 (6 bases). The germline gives CDR1 DFQATT, CDR2 SNEGSKA (reference sequence). The CDR3 is made up of 15 amino acids. Deletions cut 0 bases from V and 5 bases from J, with 16 bases between. The CDR3 DNA sequence: TGCAGTGCTAGAGATGCAGGGGTCGTTGCCGAGACCCAGTACCTC. It specifies CSARDAGVVAETQYL.

A remark on this clonotype: It may be a read error: a sequence one base away is much more abundant. The chain carries TRBV20-1 and TRBJ1-4; tentatively, D is TRBD1 (6 bases). The CDR3 has 17 amino acids. Looked up from germline, CDR1 is DFQATT and CDR2 is SNEGSKA (reference sequence). The V end lost 3 bases, the J end lost 3 bases, and 20 bases lay between the germline ends. CDR3 region: CSASRDITSPANEKLFF. The CDR3 nucleotides read TGCAGTGCTAGCCGGGACATAACGTCTCCAGCTAATGAAAAACTGTTTTTT.

This clonotype came up a few times. The gene calls are TRBV20-1 and TRBJ1-5; D gene ambiguous. Germline V gives CDR1 DFQATT, CDR2 SNEGSKA (reference sequence). CDR3 length equals 18 residues. Trimming shortened V by 4 bases and J by 0 bases, and 22 bases separated the two germline ends. CDR3 coding DNA: TGCAGTGCTAAGCCGGGTGGGTGGCTCGGGGATAGCAATCAGCCCCAGCATTTT. Translated: CSAKPGGWLGDSNQPQHF.

This clonotype was seen a handful of times. The chain has TRBV28 and TRBJ1-3, with D perhaps TRBD1 (5 bases). CDR3 length: 16 residues. Trimming cost V 6 bases and J 4 bases, with 19 bases left between them. Germline assignment: CDR1 MDHEN and CDR2 SYDVKM. CDR3 in amino acids: CASSDYYRGSGNTIYF. CDR3 coding DNA: TGTGCCAGCAGCGACTACTATAGGGGCTCAGGAAACACCATATATTTT.

This clonotype has a handful of counts. V gene TRBV11-2 combines with J gene TRBJ2-2, with 9 bases fitting TRBD1. The CDR3 spans 16 residues. Germline CDR1 reads SGHAT; CDR2 reads FQNNGV. V dropped 5 bases and J dropped 7; count of bases not matched to a gene: 11. This CDR3 reads CASSLNRGRASGELFF. In DNA form, the CDR3 reads TGTGCCAGCAGCCTAAACAGGGGGCGGGCAAGCGGGGAGCTGTTTTTT.

J is TRBJ2-5 and V is TRBV6-2 or TRBV6-3, with TRBD2 matching over 12 bases. The V gene end was trimmed by 0 bases and the J gene end by 4 bases; junction bases not matched to a gene: 3. This CDR3 region has 16 residues. Per the germline V gene, CDR1 is MNHEY and CDR2 is SVGEGT. The CDR3 DNA sequence: TGTGCCAGCAGTTACTCCGGACTAGCGGGGAGAGAGACCCAGTACTTC. This gives the protein CASSYSGLAGRETQYF.

This chain's CDR3 is CASSQTLAETQYF. DNA for the CDR3: TGTGCCAGCAGCCAGACGTTGGCGGAGACCCAGTACTTC. This chain joins TRBV11-1 and TRBJ2-5, with unresolved D. The ends were cut back, 5 bases at V and 5 bases at J, with 12 bases in the middle. Germline V gene data show CDR1 as SGHAT and CDR2 as FQDESV (reference sequence). The CDR3 runs 13 residues.

On this clonotype itself: This may be a read error: a much more frequent sequence differs by one nucleotide. This sequence joins TRBV11-2 and TRBJ2-5, with TRBD1 matching over 10 bases. Unmatched junction bases numbered 8, after V lost 5 bases and J lost 5 bases. Germline values: CDR1 SGHAT, CDR2 FQNNGV. CDR3 size: 15 residues. In DNA form, the CDR3 reads TGTGCCAGCAGCAAGGACAGGGGGGCAGGGGAGACCCAGTACTTC. Protein sequence: CASSKDRGAGETQYF.

This clonotype was counted ten times or more. The chain is built from TRBV28 and TRBJ1-2; 9 bases line up with TRBD1. CDR3 length: 13 amino acids. Germline assignment: CDR1 MDHEN and CDR2 SYDVKM. V lost 5 bases to trimming and J lost 10 bases; unmatched junction nucleotides: 8. The CDR3 sequence is CASSEQGAFDYTF. The CDR3 nucleotides are TGTGCCAGCAGTGAACAGGGGGCGTTTGACTACACCTTC.

Note on this clonotype: A much bigger clone sits one base away, suggesting this may be a read error. The chain couples TRBV4-3 to TRBJ2-3, with D unclear. V was cut by 5 bases and J by 4 bases, with 10 bases left in between. The CDR3 spans 13 residues. Germline V gives CDR1 LGHNA, CDR2 YSLEER. Here the CDR3 reads CASSVHWPDTQYF. In nucleotides, the CDR3 is TGCGCCAGCAGCGTACATTGGCCAGATACGCAGTATTTT.